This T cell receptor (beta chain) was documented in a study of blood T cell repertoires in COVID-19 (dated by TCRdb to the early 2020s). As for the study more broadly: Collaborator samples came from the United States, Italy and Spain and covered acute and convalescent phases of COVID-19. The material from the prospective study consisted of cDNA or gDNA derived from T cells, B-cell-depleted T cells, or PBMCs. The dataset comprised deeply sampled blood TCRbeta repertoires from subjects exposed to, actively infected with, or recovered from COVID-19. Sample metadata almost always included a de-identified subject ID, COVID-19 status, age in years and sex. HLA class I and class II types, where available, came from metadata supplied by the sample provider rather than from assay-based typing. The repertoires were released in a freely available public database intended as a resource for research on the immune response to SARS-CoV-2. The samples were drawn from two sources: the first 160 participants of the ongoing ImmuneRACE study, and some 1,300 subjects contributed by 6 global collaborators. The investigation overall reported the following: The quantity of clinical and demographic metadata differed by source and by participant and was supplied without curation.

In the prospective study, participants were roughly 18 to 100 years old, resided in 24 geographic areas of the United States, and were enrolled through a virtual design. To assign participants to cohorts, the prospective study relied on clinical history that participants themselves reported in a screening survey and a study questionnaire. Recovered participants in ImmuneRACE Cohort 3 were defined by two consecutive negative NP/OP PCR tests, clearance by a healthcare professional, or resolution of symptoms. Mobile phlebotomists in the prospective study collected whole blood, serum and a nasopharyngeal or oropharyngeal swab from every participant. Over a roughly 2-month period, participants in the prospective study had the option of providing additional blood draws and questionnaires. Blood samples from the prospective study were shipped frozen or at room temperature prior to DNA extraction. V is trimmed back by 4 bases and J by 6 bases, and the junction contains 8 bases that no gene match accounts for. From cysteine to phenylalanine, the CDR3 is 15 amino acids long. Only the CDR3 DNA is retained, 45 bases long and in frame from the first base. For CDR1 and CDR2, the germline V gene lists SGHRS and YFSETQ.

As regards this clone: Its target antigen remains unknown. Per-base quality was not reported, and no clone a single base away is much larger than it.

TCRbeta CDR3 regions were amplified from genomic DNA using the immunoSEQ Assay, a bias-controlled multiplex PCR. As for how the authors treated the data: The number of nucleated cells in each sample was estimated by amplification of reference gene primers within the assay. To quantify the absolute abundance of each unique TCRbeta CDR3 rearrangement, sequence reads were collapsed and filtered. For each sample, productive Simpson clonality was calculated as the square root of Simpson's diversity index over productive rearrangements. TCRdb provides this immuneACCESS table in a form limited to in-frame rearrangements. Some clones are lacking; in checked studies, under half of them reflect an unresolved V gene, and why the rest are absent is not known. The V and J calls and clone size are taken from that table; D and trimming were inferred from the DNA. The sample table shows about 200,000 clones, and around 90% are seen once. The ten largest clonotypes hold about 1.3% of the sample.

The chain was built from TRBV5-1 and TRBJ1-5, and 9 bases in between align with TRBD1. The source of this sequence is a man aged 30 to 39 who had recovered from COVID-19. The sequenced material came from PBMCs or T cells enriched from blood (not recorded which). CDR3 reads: CASSLTGGEGQPQHF. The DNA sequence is TGCGCCAGCAGCCTAACAGGGGGCGAGGGTCAGCCCCAGCATTTT.